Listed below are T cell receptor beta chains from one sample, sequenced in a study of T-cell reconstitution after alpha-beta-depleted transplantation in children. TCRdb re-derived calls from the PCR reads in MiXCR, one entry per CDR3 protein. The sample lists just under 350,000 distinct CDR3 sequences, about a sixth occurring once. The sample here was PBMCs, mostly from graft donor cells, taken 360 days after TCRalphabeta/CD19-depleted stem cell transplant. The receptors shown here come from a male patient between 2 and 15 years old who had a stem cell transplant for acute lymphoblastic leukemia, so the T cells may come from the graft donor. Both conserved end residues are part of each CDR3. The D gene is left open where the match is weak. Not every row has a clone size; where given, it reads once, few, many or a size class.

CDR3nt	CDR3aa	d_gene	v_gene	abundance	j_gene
TGTGCCAGCAGGCCCCCCGGGGAGGGTACAGATACGCAGTATTTT	CASRPPGEGTDTQYF	TRBD2	TRBV12-3/TRBV12-4	few	TRBJ2-3
TGTGCCAGCAGTCAAGCGGAGGGGGCCTACAATGAGCAGTTCTTC	CASSQAEGAYNEQFF	NA	TRBV6-4	NA	TRBJ2-1
TGCGCCAGCAGCTTGCCAGCGGGAGACTACCGCGGCACAGATACGCAGTATTTT	CASSLPAGDYRGTDTQYF	TRBD2	TRBV5-1	few	TRBJ2-3
TGTGCCAGCAGCTTATTTGTGAGTGGCAAAAACCGAAGGGCCTACGAGCAGTACTTC	CASSLFVSGKNRRAYEQYF	NA	TRBV7-2	few	TRBJ2-7
TGTGCCTGGAGTGGAAGCCGCAAGACAGATACGCAGTATTTT	CAWSGSRKTDTQYF	NA	TRBV30	NA	TRBJ2-3
TGTGCCAGCAGCGTGATAGCGGGAGGGCCGGTCAATGAGCAGTTCTTC	CASSVIAGGPVNEQFF	TRBD2	TRBV9	NA	TRBJ2-1
TGTGCCAGCAGTCCGCGCCACCATGAGCAGTTCTTC	CASSPRHHEQFF	NA	TRBV12-3/TRBV12-4	NA	TRBJ2-1
TGTGCCAGCAGCTTGGGGCCGGGACTTTACGCCGGGCATGAGCAGTTCTTC	CASSLGPGLYAGHEQFF	NA	TRBV7-6	NA	TRBJ2-1
TGTGCCAGCATCACTCAACATCCCCCTTCTGGACTAGCGGGATTGGCCTGGGGTTACAATGAGCAGTTCTTC	CASITQHPPSGLAGLAWGYNEQFF	TRBD2	TRBV6-2/TRBV6-3	NA	TRBJ2-1
TGTGCCAGTAAGTGGGGACTAGCTGGCACAGATACGCAGTATTTT	CASKWGLAGTDTQYF	TRBD2	TRBV19	few	TRBJ2-3
TGTGCCAGCAGTCCAGCGGGAGGAGTCTACAATGAGCAGTTCTTC	CASSPAGGVYNEQFF	TRBD2	TRBV2	few	TRBJ2-1
TGTGCCTGGAGCAGGGGCGACATTCAGTACTTC	CAWSRGDIQYF	NA	TRBV30	NA	TRBJ2-4
TGTGCCAGCAGTTCGGGTCCCCGGGGGGGAAAGCAGTTCTTC	CASSSGPRGGKQFF	TRBD2	TRBV27	few	TRBJ2-1
TGCGCCAGCAGCCAAGGTCCGGGCCCCAATCAGCCCCAGCATTTT	CASSQGPGPNQPQHF	NA	TRBV4-1	few	TRBJ1-5
TGTGCCAGCAGCTTAGGACGTCTCTCCTACGAGCAGTACTTC	CASSLGRLSYEQYF	NA	TRBV7-2	NA	TRBJ2-7
TGTGCCAGCAGCCAAGTTGCACTAGCGGGAGCGGTCTCCTACAATGAGCAGTTCTTC	CASSQVALAGAVSYNEQFF	TRBD2	TRBV4-2	few	TRBJ2-1
TGTGCCAGCAGCCCAGCCGGTGAGCAGTTCTTC	CASSPAGEQFF	NA	TRBV7-2	NA	TRBJ2-1
TGCAGCGTTGAAACTAATAAGTACTCCAATGAGCAGTTCTTC	CSVETNKYSNEQFF	NA	TRBV29-1	NA	TRBJ2-1
TGTGCTAGCAGCCCAAGTAGCGGGAGCGCCGGCGAGCAGTACTTC	CASSPSSGSAGEQYF	TRBD2	TRBV7-7	NA	TRBJ2-7
TGTGCCAGCAGCTCAATCGCTGGGACTCCCTCATCCTACGAGCAGTACTTC	CASSSIAGTPSSYEQYF	NA	TRBV7-9	many	TRBJ2-7
TGCAGTGCTAGAGATCGCCCCTCGGCAGGGATTTATTCACCCCTCCACTTT	CSARDRPSAGIYSPLHF	NA	TRBV20-1	NA	TRBJ1-6
TGTGCCAGCAGTAAGGTTCGGGATGAGCAGTTCTTC	CASSKVRDEQFF	NA	TRBV12-3/TRBV12-4	NA	TRBJ2-1
TGCGCCAGCAGCCAAGTACTCCGGGACAGGGCTGCCGGGGAGCTGTTTTTT	CASSQVLRDRAAGELFF	TRBD1	TRBV4-3	NA	TRBJ2-2
TGTGCTAGTGTCCCGGGAGACACAGATACGCAGTATTTT	CASVPGDTDTQYF	NA	TRBV12-5	many	TRBJ2-3
TGTGCCACCAGCAGAGATGGAGGGTGGACTGAAGCTTTCTTT	CATSRDGGWTEAFF	NA	TRBV15	NA	TRBJ1-1
TGCAGCGTTGAAGGACTAGCAAGGGGTGAGCAGTTCTTC	CSVEGLARGEQFF	TRBD2	TRBV29-1	few	TRBJ2-1
TGTGCCAGCAGTTTTCAGGGAGGGGATAATTCACCCCTCCACTTT	CASSFQGGDNSPLHF	NA	TRBV27	few	TRBJ1-6
TGTGCCAGCAGTTCCGGGACTAGGAATGAGCAGTTCTTC	CASSSGTRNEQFF	TRBD2	TRBV12-3/TRBV12-4	NA	TRBJ2-1
TGTGCCAGCAGCCAATCGCCCCCCGACAGGCAAGAGACCCAGTACTTC	CASSQSPPDRQETQYF	NA	TRBV16	NA	TRBJ2-5
TGTGCCACCAGTGATTCAGAGACCAGCTCTTCCTACGAGCAGTACTTC	CATSDSETSSSYEQYF	NA	TRBV24-1	few	TRBJ2-7
TGTGCCATCAGTGCTGGACGCCTCTCCTACGAGCAGTACTTC	CAISAGRLSYEQYF	NA	TRBV10-3	NA	TRBJ2-7
TGCAGCGTTGTGGACGGAAAAGGATATGGCTACACCTTC	CSVVDGKGYGYTF	NA	TRBV29-1	NA	TRBJ1-2
TGCGCCAGCAGCTTGGGAGGGGCCAAAAACATTCAGTACTTC	CASSLGGAKNIQYF	NA	TRBV5-1	many	TRBJ2-4
TGCGCCAGCGGCCCTCAGCCCCCCACTAGCGGGGCAAGCACAGATACGCAGTATTTT	CASGPQPPTSGASTDTQYF	TRBD2	TRBV5-1	NA	TRBJ2-3
TGTGCCAGCAGACTAGCGGGAGGGCCCTCTGAGCAGTTCTTC	CASRLAGGPSEQFF	TRBD2	TRBV7-2	NA	TRBJ2-1
TGCGCCAGCAGCCAAGAGCGACGGAGACGCACAGATACGCAGTATTTT	CASSQERRRRTDTQYF	NA	TRBV4-3	few	TRBJ2-3
TGTGCCAGCAGCACATCCGGGACAGCGAACACCGGGGAGCTGTTTTTT	CASSTSGTANTGELFF	TRBD1	TRBV9	NA	TRBJ2-2
TGTGCCAGCATCATTACGGGGGGGACCTTGACCGGGGAGCTGTTTTTT	CASIITGGTLTGELFF	TRBD2	TRBV12-3/TRBV12-4	few	TRBJ2-2
TGTGCCAGCAGCTTAGTTGGGGGGCGGAACACCGGGGAGCTGTTTTTT	CASSLVGGRNTGELFF	NA	TRBV7-2	few	TRBJ2-2
TGTGCCAGCAGCCCCCCCGGACTAGCGGGAAGAGAGACCCAGTACTTC	CASSPPGLAGRETQYF	TRBD2	TRBV5-4	few	TRBJ2-5
TGTGCCACCAGCAGCACTACGACTAGCGCATACCTCGATACGCAGTATTTT	CATSSTTTSAYLDTQYF	TRBD2	TRBV15	few	TRBJ2-3
TGTGCCAGCAGTTTATTGTCAGGAGCGAGCTCCTACAATGAGCAGTTCTTC	CASSLLSGASSYNEQFF	NA	TRBV27	NA	TRBJ2-1
TGCGCCAGCAGCTTGGGGACTAGCGGGAGGGCCTCCAATGAGCAGTTCTTC	CASSLGTSGRASNEQFF	TRBD2	TRBV5-1	NA	TRBJ2-1
TGTGCCAGCAGTTACTCGACCCCTACTAGCGGAGCCGGCTACGAGCAGTACTTC	CASSYSTPTSGAGYEQYF	TRBD2	TRBV6-2/TRBV6-3	few	TRBJ2-7
TGCAGTGTCAGTACGGAGACCCAGTACTTC	CSVSTETQYF	NA	TRBV20-1	few	TRBJ2-5
TGTGCCAGCAGCTTGGTACAGGCGAGGGTTAGCAATCAGCCCCAGCATTTT	CASSLVQARVSNQPQHF	NA	TRBV5-6	NA	TRBJ1-5
TGTGCCAGCGACTCCGGGACGGCTTCATCCGGGGAGCTGTTTTTT	CASDSGTASSGELFF	NA	TRBV12-3/TRBV12-4	many	TRBJ2-2
TGTGCCAGCAGCCTCCCCCGGGACAGGGAGGGCTACGAGCAGTACTTC	CASSLPRDREGYEQYF	TRBD1	TRBV7-8	NA	TRBJ2-7